A single sample is the source of the 3 T cell receptor beta chains below, sequenced in a study of control samples from healthy donors and cancer patients. Libraries were prepared by immunoSEQ multiplex PCR; TCRdb keeps only in-frame clonotypes and omits some of them. The table lists 40,000 to 50,000 clones, over 90% of them singletons. Specimen: PBMCs. These receptors were obtained from a woman between 50 and 59 years old with head and neck cancer.

This chain connects TRBV18 to TRBJ1-2; 8 bases agree with TRBD1. V was pared by 3 bases and J by 5 bases, with 8 bases of the junction left unmatched. CDR3 length equals 15 residues. Germline V gene lookup returns CDR1 KGHSH and CDR2 LQKENI. CDR3 DNA sequence: TGTGCCAGCTCACCTCTGACAGGGGATCAGTATGGCTACACCTTC. Translation gives CASSPLTGDQYGYTF.

J is TRBJ2-7 and V is TRBV7-2, with D tentatively TRBD2 (6 bases). Germline V gene data show CDR1 as SGHTA and CDR2 as FQGNSA. This CDR3 comprises 15 residues. V was trimmed by 0 bases and J by 4 bases, leaving 13 bases between them. The CDR3 sequence is CASSLAGGKEYEQYF. Written as DNA, the CDR3 is TGTGCCAGCAGCTTAGCAGGCGGGAAGGAGTACGAGCAGTACTTC.

The chain links TRBV18 to TRBJ1-1; D ambiguous. Trimming removed 3 bases from V and 0 bases from J, with 14 bases in between. CDR1 and CDR2 from the germline V gene are KGHSH and LQKENI. The CDR3 is 16 amino acids. CDR3 sequence (DNA): TGTGCCAGCTCACCTGTACTCCCGGATGTGAACACTGAAGCTTTCTTT. As protein: CASSPVLPDVNTEAFF.